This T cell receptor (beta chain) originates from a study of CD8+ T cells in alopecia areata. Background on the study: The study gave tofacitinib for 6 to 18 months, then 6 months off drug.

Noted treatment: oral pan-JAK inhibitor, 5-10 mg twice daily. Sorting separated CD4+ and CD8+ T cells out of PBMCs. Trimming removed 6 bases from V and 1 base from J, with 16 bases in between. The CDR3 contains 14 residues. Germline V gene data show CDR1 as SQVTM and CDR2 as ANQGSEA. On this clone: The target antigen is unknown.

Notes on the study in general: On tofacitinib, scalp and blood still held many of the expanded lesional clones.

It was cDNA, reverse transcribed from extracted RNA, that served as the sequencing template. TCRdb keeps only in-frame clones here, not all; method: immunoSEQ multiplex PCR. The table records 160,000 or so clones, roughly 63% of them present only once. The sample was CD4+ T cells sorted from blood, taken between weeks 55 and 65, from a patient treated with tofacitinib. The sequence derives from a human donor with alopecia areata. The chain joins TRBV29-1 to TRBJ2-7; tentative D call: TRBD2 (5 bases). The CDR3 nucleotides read TGCAGCGTCCCTAATCGAGGGTTTTCCTACGAGCAGTACTTC. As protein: CSVPNRGFSYEQYF.